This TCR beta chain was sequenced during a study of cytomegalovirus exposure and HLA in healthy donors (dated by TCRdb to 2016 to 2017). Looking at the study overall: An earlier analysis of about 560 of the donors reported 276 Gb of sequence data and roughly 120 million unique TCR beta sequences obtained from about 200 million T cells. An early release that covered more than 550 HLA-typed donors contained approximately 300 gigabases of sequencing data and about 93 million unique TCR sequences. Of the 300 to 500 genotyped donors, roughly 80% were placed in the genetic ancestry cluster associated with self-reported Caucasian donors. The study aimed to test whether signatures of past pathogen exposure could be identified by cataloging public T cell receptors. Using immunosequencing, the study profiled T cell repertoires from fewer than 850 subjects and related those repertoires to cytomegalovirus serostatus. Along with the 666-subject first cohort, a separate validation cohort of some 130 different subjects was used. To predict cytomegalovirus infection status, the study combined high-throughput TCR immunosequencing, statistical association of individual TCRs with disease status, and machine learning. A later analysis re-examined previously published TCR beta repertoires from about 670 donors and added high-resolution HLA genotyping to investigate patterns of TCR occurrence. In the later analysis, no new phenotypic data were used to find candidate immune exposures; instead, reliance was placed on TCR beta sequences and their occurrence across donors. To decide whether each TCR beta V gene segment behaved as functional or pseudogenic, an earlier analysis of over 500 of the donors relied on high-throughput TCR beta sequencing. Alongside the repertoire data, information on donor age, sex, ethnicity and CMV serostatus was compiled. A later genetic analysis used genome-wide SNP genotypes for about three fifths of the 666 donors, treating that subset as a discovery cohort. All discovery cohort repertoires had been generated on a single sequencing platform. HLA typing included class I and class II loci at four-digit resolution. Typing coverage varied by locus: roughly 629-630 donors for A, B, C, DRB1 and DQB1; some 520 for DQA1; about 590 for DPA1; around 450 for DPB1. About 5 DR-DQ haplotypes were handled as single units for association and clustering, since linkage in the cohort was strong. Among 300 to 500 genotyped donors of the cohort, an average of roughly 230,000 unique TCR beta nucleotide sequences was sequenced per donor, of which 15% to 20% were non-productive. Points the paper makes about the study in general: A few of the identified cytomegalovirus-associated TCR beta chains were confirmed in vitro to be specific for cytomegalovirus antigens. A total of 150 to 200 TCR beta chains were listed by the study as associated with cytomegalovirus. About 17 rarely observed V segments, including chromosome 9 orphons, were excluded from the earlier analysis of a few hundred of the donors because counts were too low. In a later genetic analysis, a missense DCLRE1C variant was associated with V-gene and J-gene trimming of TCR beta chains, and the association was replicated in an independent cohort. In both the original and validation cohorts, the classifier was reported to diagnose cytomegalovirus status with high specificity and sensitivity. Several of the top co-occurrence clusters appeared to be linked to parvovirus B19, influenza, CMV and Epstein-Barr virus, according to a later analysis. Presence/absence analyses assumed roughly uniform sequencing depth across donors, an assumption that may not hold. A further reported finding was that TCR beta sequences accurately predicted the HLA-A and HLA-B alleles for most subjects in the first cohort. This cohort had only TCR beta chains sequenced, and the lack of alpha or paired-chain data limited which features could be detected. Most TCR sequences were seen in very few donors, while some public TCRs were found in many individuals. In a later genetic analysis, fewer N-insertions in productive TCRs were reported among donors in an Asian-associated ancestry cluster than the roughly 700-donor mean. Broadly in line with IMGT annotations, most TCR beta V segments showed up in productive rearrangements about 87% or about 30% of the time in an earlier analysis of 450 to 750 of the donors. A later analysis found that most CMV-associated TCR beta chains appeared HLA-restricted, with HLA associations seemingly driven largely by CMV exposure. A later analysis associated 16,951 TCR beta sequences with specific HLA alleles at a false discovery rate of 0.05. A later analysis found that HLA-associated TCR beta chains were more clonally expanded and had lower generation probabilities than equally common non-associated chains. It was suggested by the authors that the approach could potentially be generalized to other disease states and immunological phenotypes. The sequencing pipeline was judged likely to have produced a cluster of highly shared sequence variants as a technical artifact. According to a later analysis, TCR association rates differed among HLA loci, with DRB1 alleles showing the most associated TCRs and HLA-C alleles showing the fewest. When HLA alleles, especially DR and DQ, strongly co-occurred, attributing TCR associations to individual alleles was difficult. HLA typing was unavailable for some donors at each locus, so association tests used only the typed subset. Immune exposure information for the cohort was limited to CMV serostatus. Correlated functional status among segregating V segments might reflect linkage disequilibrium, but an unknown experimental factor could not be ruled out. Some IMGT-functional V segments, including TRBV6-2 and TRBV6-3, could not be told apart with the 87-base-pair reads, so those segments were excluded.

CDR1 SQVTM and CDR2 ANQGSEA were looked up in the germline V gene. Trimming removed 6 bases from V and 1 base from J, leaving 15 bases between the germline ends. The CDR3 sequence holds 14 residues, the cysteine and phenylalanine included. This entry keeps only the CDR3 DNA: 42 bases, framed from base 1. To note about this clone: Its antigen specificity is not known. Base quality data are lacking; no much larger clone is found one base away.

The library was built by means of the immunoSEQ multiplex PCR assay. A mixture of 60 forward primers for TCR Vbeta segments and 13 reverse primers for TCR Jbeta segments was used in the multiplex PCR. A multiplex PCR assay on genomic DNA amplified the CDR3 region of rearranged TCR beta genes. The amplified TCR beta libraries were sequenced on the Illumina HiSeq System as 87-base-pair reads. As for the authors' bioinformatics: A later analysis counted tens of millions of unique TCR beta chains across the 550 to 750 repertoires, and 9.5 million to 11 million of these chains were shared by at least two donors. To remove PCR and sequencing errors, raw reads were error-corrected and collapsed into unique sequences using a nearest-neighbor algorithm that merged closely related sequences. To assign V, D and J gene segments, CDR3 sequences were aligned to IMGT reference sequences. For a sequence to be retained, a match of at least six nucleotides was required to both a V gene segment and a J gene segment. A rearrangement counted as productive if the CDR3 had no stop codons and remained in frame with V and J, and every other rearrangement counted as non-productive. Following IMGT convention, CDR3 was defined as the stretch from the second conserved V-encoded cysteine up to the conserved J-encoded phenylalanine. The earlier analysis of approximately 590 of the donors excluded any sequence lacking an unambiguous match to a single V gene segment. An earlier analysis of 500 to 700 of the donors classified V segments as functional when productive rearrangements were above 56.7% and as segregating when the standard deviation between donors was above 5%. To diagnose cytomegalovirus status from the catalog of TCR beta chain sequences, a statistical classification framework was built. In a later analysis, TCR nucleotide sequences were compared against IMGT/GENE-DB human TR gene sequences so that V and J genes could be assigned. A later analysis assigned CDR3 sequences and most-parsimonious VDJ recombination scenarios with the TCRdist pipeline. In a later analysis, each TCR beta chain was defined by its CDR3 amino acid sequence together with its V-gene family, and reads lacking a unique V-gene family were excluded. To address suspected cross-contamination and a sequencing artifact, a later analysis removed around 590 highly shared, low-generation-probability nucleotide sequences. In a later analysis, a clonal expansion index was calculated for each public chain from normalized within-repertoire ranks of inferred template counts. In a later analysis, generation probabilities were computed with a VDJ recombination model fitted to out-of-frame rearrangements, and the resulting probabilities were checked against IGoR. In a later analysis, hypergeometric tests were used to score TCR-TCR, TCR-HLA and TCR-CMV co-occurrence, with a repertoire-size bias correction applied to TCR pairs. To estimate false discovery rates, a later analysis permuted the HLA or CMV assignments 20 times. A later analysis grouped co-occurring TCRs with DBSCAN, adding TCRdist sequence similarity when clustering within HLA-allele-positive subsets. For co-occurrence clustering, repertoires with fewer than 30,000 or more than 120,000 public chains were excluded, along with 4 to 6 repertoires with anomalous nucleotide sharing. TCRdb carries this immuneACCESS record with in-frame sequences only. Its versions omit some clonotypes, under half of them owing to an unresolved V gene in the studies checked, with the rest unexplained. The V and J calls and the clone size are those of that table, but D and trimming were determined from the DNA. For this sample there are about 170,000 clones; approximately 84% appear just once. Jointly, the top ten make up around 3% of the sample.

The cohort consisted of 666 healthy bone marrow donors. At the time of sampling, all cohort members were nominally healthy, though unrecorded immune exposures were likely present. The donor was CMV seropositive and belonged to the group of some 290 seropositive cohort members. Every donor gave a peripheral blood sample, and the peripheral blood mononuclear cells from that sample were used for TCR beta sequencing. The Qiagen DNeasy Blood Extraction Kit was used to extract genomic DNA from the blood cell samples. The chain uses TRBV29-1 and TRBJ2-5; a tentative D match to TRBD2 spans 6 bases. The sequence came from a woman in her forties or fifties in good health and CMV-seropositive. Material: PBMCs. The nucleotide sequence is TGCAGCGTCTGGGTACCGGGAGCCCAAGAGACCCAGTACTTC. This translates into CSVWVPGAQETQYF.